This passage covers 4 T cell receptor beta chains from one sample sequenced in a study of blood T cell repertoires in COVID-19. Sequencing was performed with immunoSEQ multiplex PCR; in TCRdb, only in-frame clones are kept and a portion is missing. The table has under 250,000 clones, approximately 82% seen once. Sequencing was performed on peripheral blood. Receptors were obtained from a man aged 45-60 years with active or convalescent COVID-19.

This clone showed up just a few times. The genes are TRBV12-5 and TRBJ1-2; D is unresolved. With 5 bases removed from V and 3 bases from J, the gap between germline ends came to 13 bases. The CDR3 runs 14 residues. From germline, CDR1 is LGHNT and CDR2 FRNRAP. Written as DNA, the CDR3 is TGTGCTAGTGGTCTACACCCGGGATACTATGGCTACACCTTC. Its protein is CASGLHPGYYGYTF.

The chain is built from TRBV5-1 and TRBJ2-7; D might be TRBD1 (5 bases). The CDR3 is made up of 14 amino acids. CDR1 is SGHRS and CDR2 is YFSETQ in the germline V gene. V shed 1 base and J shed 0 bases, with 8 bases lying between them. Here the CDR3 reads CASSLTGFSYEQYF. CDR3 nucleotides: TGCGCCAGCAGCTTGACAGGATTCTCCTACGAGCAGTACTTC.

This chain joins TRBV15 and TRBJ1-1; no reliable D call. Germline CDR1 and CDR2: LNHNV and YYDKDF (reference sequence). V lost 5 bases and J 0 bases, leaving 7 bases between the germline ends. The CDR3 has 13 amino acids. CDR3 bases: TGTGCCACCAGCCCACAGATGAACACTGAAGCTTTCTTT. It specifies CATSPQMNTEAFF.

This chain links TRBV21-1 with TRBJ2-3; TRBD2, the table's D call, was not compared with the DNA. TRBV21-1 is annotated as a pseudogene. The CDR3 runs 17 residues. The CDR3 coding sequence is TGTGCCAGCAGCAAAGTTTGGACTAGCGGGAGGATAGATACGCAGTATTTT. Amino acids: CASSKVWTSGRIDTQYF.